Following are 27 T cell receptor beta chains from one sample sequenced in a study of blood T cell repertoires in COVID-19 (dated by TCRdb to the early 2020s). Libraries were made using the immunoSEQ multiplex PCR assay. TCRdb mirrors the immuneACCESS table, restricted to in-frame sequences. Some clones are absent from its copies; in checked studies, under half trace to an unresolved V gene, and the reason for the others is unknown. The sample table lists about 240,000 clones, 82% of them with a count of one. Roughly 12% of the sample lies in the top ten. The sequenced sample was peripheral blood. Receptors originate from a woman aged 60-70 years with active or convalescent COVID-19.

With respect to this clone: This sample also contains other DNA sequences that code for the same CDR3. This chain links TRBV6-5 with TRBJ1-5; a weak D match, TRBD1 (5 bases). The CDR3 runs to 13 residues. V was clipped by 6 bases and J by 7 bases, with 13 bases between them. The germline V gene encodes CDR1 MNHEY and CDR2 SVGAGI. The CDR3, as DNA: TGTGCCAGCAGGCGGCAGGGTAACCAGCCCCAGCATTTT. Its protein product is CASRRQGNQPQHF.

This chain uses TRBV6-5 with TRBJ1-1; a weak D match, TRBD1 (5 bases). The V end lost 0 bases, the J end lost 2 bases, and 13 bases lay between the germline ends. CDR3 size: 16 residues. Germline loops: CDR1 MNHEY, CDR2 SVGAGI. In DNA form, the CDR3 reads TGTGCCAGCAGTTACTCGAGGAGGGGCGGCAACACTGAAGCTTTCTTT. The encoded protein is CASSYSRRGGNTEAFF.

The chain has TRBV30 and TRBJ1-2; D is perhaps TRBD1 (6 bases). The V gene's germline CDR1 is GTSNPN and CDR2 SVGIG (reference sequence). The CDR3 is 16 residues long. Trimming cost V 0 bases and J 2 bases, with 16 bases left between them. The CDR3 sequence: CAWSVLTGFSNYGYTF. CDR3 sequence (DNA): TGTGCCTGGAGTGTACTAACAGGGTTTTCAAACTATGGCTACACCTTC.

This chain uses TRBV9 with TRBJ1-2; D gene uncertain. This CDR3 is 12 amino acids long. Trimming shortened V by 4 bases and J by 2 bases, and 6 bases separated the two germline ends. Germline values: CDR1 SGDLS, CDR2 YYNGEE. CDR3 sequence reads: CASSTQNYGYTF. CDR3 DNA: TGTGCCAGCAGCACTCAAAACTATGGCTACACCTTC.

The gene calls are TRBV7-3 and TRBJ1-2; D is perhaps TRBD1 (5 bases). The CDR3 totals 15 residues. Germline CDR1 SGHTA, CDR2 FQGTGA. Trimming took 2 bases from V and 0 from J, leaving 10 bases between them. Here the CDR3 reads CASSLDGGTNYGYTF. DNA for the CDR3: TGTGCCAGCAGCTTAGACGGGGGGACTAACTATGGCTACACCTTC.

This clone was picked up one time. V gene TRBV5-1 combines with J gene TRBJ1-6, with 8 bases fitting TRBD1. Germline V lookup: CDR1 SGHRS, CDR2 YFSETQ. V trimming: 4 bases; J trimming: 6 bases; junction bases outside the gene matches: 6. CDR3 length: 15 residues. The CDR3 region is CASSSGQGPNSPLHF. As DNA, the CDR3 is TGCGCCAGCAGCAGCGGACAGGGCCCTAATTCACCCCTCCACTTT.

The chain links TRBV10-3 to TRBJ1-1; D not resolved. Deletions cut 0 bases from V and 0 bases from J, with 5 bases between. In germline, CDR1 is ENHRY, CDR2 SYGVKD. The CDR3 extends over 14 amino acids. The CDR3 reads CAISESTLNTEAFF. The CDR3 nucleotides read TGTGCCATCAGTGAGTCGACATTGAACACTGAAGCTTTCTTT.

In its sample, this clone was seen a few times. The V and J genes are TRBV6-5 and TRBJ2-6, with a weak D call TRBD2 (5 bases). Trimming left V 6 bases short and J 4 bases short, with 13 bases between. CDR3 length: 15 amino acids. Germline CDR1 reads MNHEY; CDR2 reads SVGAGI. The CDR3 sequence is CASRASAGGANVLTF. The CDR3, as DNA: TGTGCCAGCAGGGCCTCGGCGGGCGGGGCCAACGTCCTGACTTTC.

This chain uses TRBV18 with TRBJ1-2; D ambiguous. Trimming removed 2 bases from V and 2 bases from J, with 24 bases in between. The CDR3 spans 19 residues. Germline V lookup: CDR1 KGHSH, CDR2 LQKENI. The CDR3 loop is CASSPIGNPRSESNYGYTF. DNA of the CDR3: TGTGCCAGCTCACCAATCGGGAACCCTCGTTCTGAATCCAACTATGGCTACACCTTC.

This chain connects TRBV29-1 to TRBJ1-4, with D possibly matching TRBD1 (5 bases). Germline V gene data show CDR1 as SQVTM and CDR2 as ANQGSEA. Trimming left V 1 base short and J 3 bases short, with 6 bases between. This CDR3 comprises 13 residues. DNA for the CDR3: TGCAGCGTTGAAGCAGGGCCTAATGAAAAACTGTTTTTT. Residues: CSVEAGPNEKLFF.

The chain has TRBV7-3 and TRBJ2-3; 7 positions match TRBD2. CDR1 is SGHTA, CDR2 FQGTGA, per germline. The V and J ends lost 5 bases and 8 bases, in that order; junction bases with no gene match: 13. The CDR3 consists of 15 residues. The CDR3 protein is CASSRSGAKDGTQYF. Here the CDR3 DNA reads TGTGCCAGCAGCCGAAGCGGGGCGAAAGACGGTACGCAGTATTTT.

The rearrangement links TRBV11-2 to TRBJ1-2; D may be TRBD1 (6 bases). Germline loops: CDR1 SGHAT, CDR2 FQNNGV. The CDR3 is 17 amino acids. V lost 0 bases and J 4 bases, leaving 18 bases between the germline ends. The CDR3 reads CASSLDIGGGAGYGYTF. The DNA of the CDR3 is TGTGCCAGCAGCTTAGATATCGGCGGGGGCGCGGGCTATGGCTACACCTTC.

This clone has a handful of counts. At one boundary the junction diverges from the germline segment, which might be a read error. The rearrangement joins TRBV30 to TRBJ2-7; possibly TRBD1 for D (6 bases). This CDR3 region has 15 residues. The germline V gene encodes CDR1 GTSNPN and CDR2 SVGIG (reference sequence). This chain's CDR3 is CAWSVMTGTPSLGGF. In nucleotides, the CDR3 is TGTGCCTGGAGTGTAATGACCGGGACACCCTCGCTTGGGGGCTTC.

This chain uses TRBV10-1 with TRBJ1-5, with 7 bases that match TRBD1. Per germline, CDR1 WNHNN and CDR2 SYGVQD (reference sequence). The CDR3 consists of 14 residues. The V and J ends lost 6 bases and 1 base, in that order; junction bases with no gene match: 3. The CDR3 DNA sequence: TGCGCCAGCAGCGTGGGACAGAGCAATCAGCCCCAGCATTTT. Residues: CASSVGQSNQPQHF.

J is TRBJ2-5 and V is TRBV20-1; no firm D call. CDR1 DFQATT and CDR2 SNEGSKA come from the germline V gene (reference sequence). Between the trimmed V and J ends, which lost 3 bases and 2 bases, there was a span of 7 bases. This CDR3 spans 12 amino acids. As DNA, the CDR3 is TGCAGTGCTAGTGGCAGTCAAGAGACCCAGTACTTC. It is translated as CSASGSQETQYF.

The chain links TRBV2 to TRBJ1-6; D is undetermined. There are 13 residues in the CDR3. Germline assignment: CDR1 SNHLY and CDR2 FYNNEI. The germline V and J ends were trimmed by 8 bases and 6 bases, with 11 bases remaining between them. The CDR3 loop reads CASREDFNSPLHF. The CDR3 DNA reads as TGTGCCAGCCGGGAGGACTTTAATTCACCCCTCCACTTT.

The chain carries TRBV3-1 (or the pseudogene TRBV3-2) and TRBJ2-5, with 7 bases that match TRBD2. The CDR3 runs to 16 residues. Losses at the gene ends were 1 base for V and 3 bases for J; bases not matched to a gene: 8. Germline V gene data show CDR1 as LGHDT and CDR2 as YNNKEL (reference sequence). The CDR3 here is CASSQGSGEGEETQYF. The CDR3, as DNA: TGTGCCAGCAGCCAAGGGAGCGGGGAAGGTGAAGAGACCCAGTACTTC.

The rearrangement joins TRBV6-6 to TRBJ1-2; 7 nucleotides align to TRBD1. The CDR3 has 14 amino acids. Per germline, CDR1 MNHNY and CDR2 SVGAGI (reference sequence). V gave up 2 bases and J gave up 4 bases; unmatched junction bases: 4. The CDR3 nucleotides read TGTGCCAGCAGTTACCGTACAGGGGCCTATGGCTACACCTTC. Translation gives CASSYRTGAYGYTF.

This clone is a singleton in its sample. This chain connects TRBV19 to TRBJ1-6, with TRBD1 matching over 7 bases. This CDR3 has 15 residues. The trim removed 3 bases at V and 9 bases at J, leaving 8 bases unmatched. From germline, CDR1 is LNHDA and CDR2 SQIVND (reference sequence). The CDR3 DNA sequence: TGTGCCAGTAGTATGGACAGGCAGGGTGGTTCACCCCTCCACTTT. Amino acids: CASSMDRQGGSPLHF.

The chain has TRBV5-6 and TRBJ2-7; no clear D gene. This CDR3 is built from 11 residues. The V and J ends lost 4 bases and 3 bases respectively, with 5 bases between them. The germline gives CDR1 SGHDT, CDR2 YYEEEE. The CDR3 sequence: CASSTYYEQYF. The CDR3 DNA follows: TGTGCCAGCAGCACCTACTACGAGCAGTACTTC.

The chain combines TRBV5-1 with TRBJ2-7; the match to TRBD2 covers 8 bases. Looked up from germline, CDR1 is SGHRS and CDR2 is YFSETQ. The CDR3 is 15 amino acids. Unmatched junction bases numbered 9, after V lost 3 bases and J lost 4 bases. The CDR3 sequence is CASSSSGPGGYEQYF. CDR3 nucleotide sequence: TGCGCCAGCAGCTCCTCCGGCCCGGGGGGGTACGAGCAGTACTTC.

The genes are TRBV5-1 and TRBJ1-4; TRBD1 agrees at 9 bases. The V and J ends lost 2 bases and 8 bases, in that order; junction bases with no gene match: 7. This CDR3 is built from 15 residues. In germline, CDR1 is SGHRS, CDR2 YFSETQ. The CDR3 protein is CASSLQGADVEKLFF. The CDR3 nucleotides read TGCGCCAGCAGCTTACAGGGGGCGGACGTAGAAAAACTGTTTTTT.

J is TRBJ1-2 and V is TRBV3-1 (or the pseudogene TRBV3-2), with unresolved D. The CDR3 is 15 residues long. V gave up 2 bases and J gave up 6 bases, with 16 bases separating them. Germline values: CDR1 LGHDT, CDR2 YNNKEL (reference sequence). CDR3 protein: CASSQLPPLADGYTF. The CDR3 bases are TGTGCCAGCAGCCAACTCCCGCCCCTGGCCGATGGCTACACCTTC.

This rearrangement joins TRBV15 to TRBJ1-4, with D maybe TRBD1 (5 bases). The CDR3 is 15 residues long. Trimming left V 0 bases short and J 4 bases short, with 9 bases between. CDR1 LNHNV and CDR2 YYDKDF come from the germline V gene (reference sequence). The CDR3 protein is CATSRERQHNEKLFF. In nucleotides, the CDR3 is TGTGCCACCAGCAGAGAGCGACAGCATAATGAAAAACTGTTTTTT.

The chain couples TRBV7-2 to TRBJ2-7; D gene uncertain. Germline values: CDR1 SGHTA, CDR2 FQGNSA. V lost 1 base and J 7 bases, leaving 20 bases between the germline ends. This CDR3 is built from 16 residues. In nucleotides, the CDR3 is TGTGCCAGCAGCTTAGAAGGTGAGACACCTGCCAAGGAGCAGTACTTC. Translating it yields CASSLEGETPAKEQYF.

V is TRBV19 and J is TRBJ1-2; D not certain. Germline V gene data show CDR1 as LNHDA and CDR2 as SQIVND (reference sequence). CDR3 size: 14 residues. Between the trimmed V and J ends, which lost 5 bases and 7 bases, there was a span of 17 bases. The CDR3 DNA reads as TGTGCCAGTAGTGTCGACCGCACGAGGCTTGGCTACACCTTC. Protein: CASSVDRTRLGYTF.

V and J are TRBV7-9 and TRBJ2-7; the match to TRBD1 covers 10 bases. CDR3 length: 16 residues. CDR1 is SEHNR and CDR2 is FQNEAQ in the germline V gene (reference sequence). V lost 3 bases, J lost 2 bases, and 7 bases stayed unmatched. CDR3 nucleotides: TGTGCCAGCAGCTTCATTTCGGGACAGGGGCCCTACGAGCAGTACTTC. Protein product: CASSFISGQGPYEQYF. Filled out from reference TRBV7-9 and TRBJ2-7, the complete variable domain reads DTGVSQNPRHKITKRGQNVTFRCDPISEHNRLYWYRQTLGQGPEFLTYFQNEAQLEKSRLLSDRFSAERPKGSFSTLEIQRTEQGDSAMYLCASSFISGQGPYEQYFGPGTRLTVT.